These 3 T cell receptor beta chains were all obtained from the same sample, sequenced in a study of OX40 agonist ivuxolimab in advanced cancers. Clones were read by immunoSEQ multiplex PCR, and TCRdb kept only the in-frame ones, dropping some. The data show about 61,000 clones, with under 85% seen just once and about 3.2% held by the top ten. Sequencing was performed on CD4+ or CD8+ T cells sorted from blood, taken in a trial of the OX40 agonist ivuxolimab. The receptors shown here come from an adult with an advanced solid tumor such as melanoma, head and neck, liver or kidney cancer.

This chain connects TRBV9 to TRBJ1-2; no firm D call. Trimming left V 0 bases short and J 8 bases short, with 20 bases between. This CDR3 is 16 amino acids long. The germline gives CDR1 SGDLS, CDR2 YYNGEE. The CDR3 nucleotides are TGTGCCAGCAGCGTAGTGGGTCTGCCAGGAGCTATCGGCTACACCTTC. Translating it yields CASSVVGLPGAIGYTF.

This chain joins TRBV7-3 and TRBJ2-5; 8 nucleotides agree with TRBD2. CDR1 is SGHTA and CDR2 is FQGTGA in the germline V gene. Trimming removed 5 bases from V and 5 bases from J; junction bases left unmatched: 10. The CDR3 is made up of 15 amino acids. CDR3 coding DNA: TGTGCCAGCAGCACAACCGGGACTAGTAGCGAGACCCAGTACTTC. Amino acids: CASSTTGTSSETQYF.

The chain employs TRBV5-6 and TRBJ1-2; D is perhaps TRBD1 (6 bases). The germline V gene has CDR1 SGHDT and CDR2 YYEEEE. Trimming removed 4 bases from V and 2 bases from J, with 9 bases in between. The CDR3 sequence is 13 residues long. The CDR3 is CASSGGANYGYTF. The CDR3 DNA sequence: TGTGCCAGCAGCGGGGGGGCCAACTATGGCTACACCTTC.